What follows are 30 T cell receptor beta chains derived from one specimen sequenced in a study of OX40 agonist ivuxolimab in advanced cancers. Measured with immunoSEQ multiplex PCR; TCRdb has only the in-frame clones, and not every one. In the table there are around 60,000 clones, roughly 91% of which are singletons. The sequenced sample was CD4+ or CD8+ T cells sorted from blood, obtained in a trial of the OX40 agonist ivuxolimab. All receptors come from an adult with an advanced solid tumor such as melanoma, head and neck, liver or kidney cancer.

The genes are TRBV19 and TRBJ1-5; D perhaps matches TRBD1 (5 bases). The CDR3 loop spans 14 amino acids. CDR1 is LNHDA, CDR2 SQIVND, per germline (reference sequence). V was trimmed by 5 bases and J by 1 base, leaving 9 bases between them. Written as DNA, the CDR3 is TGTGCCAGTAGTTCGCGACAGAGCAATCAGCCCCAGCATTTT. Translating gives CASSSRQSNQPQHF.

This chain connects TRBV6-1 to TRBJ2-5, with TRBD1 matching 8 bases. Germline V gives CDR1 MNHNS, CDR2 SASEGT. The V gene end was trimmed by 0 bases and the J gene end by 3 bases; junction bases not matched to a gene: 0. This CDR3 is 14 amino acids long. CDR3 loop: CASSEADREETQYF. CDR3 in DNA: TGTGCCAGCAGTGAAGCGGACAGGGAAGAGACCCAGTACTTC.

The chain joins TRBV29-1 to TRBJ1-1; TRBD1 matches at 7 bases. The trim removed 7 bases at V and 2 bases at J, leaving 7 bases unmatched. The germline CDR1 and CDR2 sequences are SQVTM and ANQGSEA. There are 13 residues in the CDR3. In DNA, the CDR3 is TGCAGCGCTAGACAGGGTCTCAACACTGAAGCTTTCTTT. Its protein product is CSARQGLNTEAFF.

V is TRBV10-1 and J is TRBJ1-1; D possibly corresponds to TRBD1 (6 bases). The CDR3 sequence is 13 residues long. Germline CDR1 reads WNHNN; CDR2 reads SYGVQD (reference sequence). Trimming took 6 bases from V and 8 from J, leaving 16 bases between them. The CDR3 loop reads CASRPTGSAEAFF. DNA for the CDR3: TGCGCCAGCAGACCTACAGGGTCGGCCGAAGCTTTCTTT.

V gene TRBV7-8 combines with J gene TRBJ2-5, with D perhaps given as TRBD1 or TRBD2 (5 bases each). The V gene's germline CDR1 is SGHVS and CDR2 FQNEAQ. Deletions cut 5 bases from V and 0 bases from J, with 10 bases between. The CDR3 is 14 amino acids. CDR3 DNA sequence: TGTGCCAGCAGCCCCCGGGACGACCAAGAGACCCAGTACTTC. It encodes CASSPRDDQETQYF.

This chain joins TRBV7-2 and TRBJ2-5; 7 bases map to TRBD2. CDR3 length: 15 amino acids. Germline V gene sequence: CDR1 SGHTA, CDR2 FQGNSA. The ends lost 5 bases at V and 5 bases at J; junction bases unmatched: 11. The CDR3 DNA sequence: TGTGCCAGCAGCCGACTAGCCCTCCCCCAGGAGACCCAGTACTTC. This gives the protein CASSRLALPQETQYF.

The rearrangement uses TRBV29-1 and TRBJ1-1; D is unclear. The CDR3 runs to 11 residues. CDR1 and CDR2 (germline): SQVTM, ANQGSEA. V shed 8 bases and J shed 4 bases, with 11 bases lying between them. The CDR3, as DNA: TGCAGCACGAGGACCGGCACTGAAGCTTTCTTT. It codes for CSTRTGTEAFF. Filled out from reference TRBV29-1 and TRBJ1-1, the complete variable domain reads SAVISQKPSRDICQRGTSLTIQCQVDSQVTMMFWYRQQPGQSLTLIATANQGSEATYESGFVIDKFPISRPNLTFSTLTVSNMSPEDSSIYLCSTRTGTEAFFGQGTRLTVV.

This sequence joins TRBV5-5 and TRBJ2-7; 7 bases match TRBD1. CDR3 size: 14 residues. V lost 3 bases, J lost 2 bases, and 5 bases stayed unmatched. Germline V CDR1 and CDR2: SGHKS, YYEKEE (reference sequence). CDR3 sequence reads: CASSSDTGAYEQYF. The CDR3 bases are TGTGCCAGCAGCTCTGACACAGGGGCCTACGAGCAGTACTTC. Full variable domain (remainder filled in from reference TRBV5-5 and TRBJ2-7): DAGVTQSPTHLIKTRGQQVTLRCSPISGHKSVSWYQQVLGQGPQFIFQYYEKEERGRGNFPDRFSARQFPNYSSELNVNALLLGDSALYLCASSSDTGAYEQYFGPGTRLTVT.

The CDR3 coding sequence is TGCGCCAGCAGTTCCAGGGGGAACACCGGGGAGCTGTTTTTT. Its translation is CASSSRGNTGELFF. The V call is TRBV5-1, the J call TRBJ2-2; D may be TRBD1 (6 bases). Trimming left V 5 bases short and J 1 base short, with 9 bases between. The CDR3 totals 14 residues. Looked up from germline, CDR1 is SGHRS and CDR2 is YFSETQ.

The chain links TRBV7-9 to TRBJ2-5; the D gene is possibly TRBD1 (6 bases). There are 15 residues in the CDR3. V lost 1 base and J 8 bases, leaving 17 bases between the germline ends. Germline CDR1 SEHNR, CDR2 FQNEAQ (reference sequence). For the CDR3, the DNA is TGTGCCAGCAGCTTAGGAGGCCAGGGGCGCGAAACCCAGTACTTC. Amino acids: CASSLGGQGRETQYF.

The V call is TRBV5-6, the J call TRBJ1-6, with TRBD1 identical over 9 bases. The CDR3 contains 18 residues. Germline V gives CDR1 SGHDT, CDR2 YYEEEE. Unmatched junction bases numbered 17, after V lost 4 bases and J lost 9 bases. Here the CDR3 DNA reads TGTGCCAGCAGCACCCTTATCTCTCGACAGGGGGTAGGTTCACCCCTCCACTTT. This codes for CASSTLISRQGVGSPLHF.

This chain joins TRBV25-1 and TRBJ2-7; 11 bases line up with TRBD1. CDR1 and CDR2 (germline): MGHDK, SYGVNS. The CDR3 runs 17 residues. The V segment lost 6 bases and the J segment 2 bases; nucleotides outside the gene matches: 12. DNA for the CDR3: TGTGCCAGCAGACAGGGACAGGGGGTTTCCCTGGCCTACGAGCAGTACTTC. It is translated as CASRQGQGVSLAYEQYF.

V usage is TRBV5-6 and J usage is TRBJ1-2, with D perhaps TRBD1 (5 bases). The CDR3 covers 14 residues. The V end lost 5 bases, the J end lost 2 bases, and 13 bases lay between the germline ends. Germline CDR1 reads SGHDT; CDR2 reads YYEEEE. This chain's CDR3 is CASSFPSGNYGYTF. CDR3 in DNA: TGTGCCAGCAGTTTTCCCTCAGGGAACTATGGCTACACCTTC.

The chain employs TRBV27 and TRBJ2-7, with 7 bases lining up with TRBD1. This CDR3 has 14 residues. Germline V gene lookup returns CDR1 MNHEY and CDR2 SMNVEV (reference sequence). Trimming at V came to 6 bases and at J to 1 base, leaving 6 bases not matched to a gene. The CDR3 loop is CASRQGMVSYEQYF. As DNA, the CDR3 is TGTGCCAGCAGACAGGGGATGGTGTCCTACGAGCAGTACTTC.

The V call is TRBV9, the J call TRBJ2-2, with D perhaps TRBD1 (7 bases). Germline V CDR1 and CDR2: SGDLS, YYNGEE. The V gene lost 3 bases and the J gene lost 5 bases, with 20 bases spanning the gap. The CDR3 totals 17 residues. The CDR3 region has the DNA TGTGCCAGCAGCGCCGACGAGGAGGGGGCGCGGACCGGGGAGCTGTTTTTT. Amino acids: CASSADEEGARTGELFF. Full variable domain (remainder filled in from reference TRBV9 and TRBJ2-2): DSGVTQTPKHLITATGQRVTLRCSPRSGDLSVYWYQQSLDQGLQFLIQYYNGEERAKGNILERFSAQQFPDLHSELNLSSLELGDSALYFCASSADEEGARTGELFFGEGSRLTVL.

The chain uses TRBV7-9 and TRBJ2-3; D not resolved. The V end was cut by 5 bases, the J end by 1 base, with 19 bases between. Germline CDR1 and CDR2: SEHNR and FQNEAQ (reference sequence). The CDR3 has 17 residues. The CDR3 reads CASSHQLRTVRTDTQYF. The DNA for the CDR3 is TGTGCCAGCAGCCATCAACTAAGGACGGTGCGCACAGATACGCAGTATTTT. Variable domain in full (rest from reference TRBV7-9 and TRBJ2-3): DTGVSQNPRHKITKRGQNVTFRCDPISEHNRLYWYRQTLGQGPEFLTYFQNEAQLEKSRLLSDRFSAERPKGSFSTLEIQRTEQGDSAMYLCASSHQLRTVRTDTQYFGPGTRLTVL.

This chain joins TRBV30 and TRBJ1-6, with D hard to call. The V end lost 5 bases, the J end lost 6 bases, and 11 bases lay between the germline ends. The CDR3 extends over 13 amino acids. CDR1 is GTSNPN and CDR2 is SVGIG in the germline V gene (reference sequence). This CDR3 reads CAWGQLFNSPLHF. CDR3 DNA sequence: TGTGCCTGGGGTCAGCTTTTTAATTCACCCCTCCACTTT.

The chain has TRBV30 and TRBJ1-4; tentative D call: TRBD1 (5 bases). This CDR3 region has 12 residues. The V and J ends lost 3 bases and 8 bases respectively, with 10 bases between them. Germline loops: CDR1 GTSNPN, CDR2 SVGIG (reference sequence). CDR3 in amino acids: CAWRAGTEKLFF. CDR3 DNA sequence: TGTGCCTGGAGGGCAGGGACCGAAAAACTGTTTTTT.

CDR3 region: CASSYRSSYNEQFF. In nucleotides, the CDR3 is TGTGCCAGCAGTTACCGTAGCTCCTACAATGAGCAGTTCTTC. This chain joins TRBV6-5 and TRBJ2-1, with D uncertain. Trimming took off 2 bases at V and 0 bases at J, with 5 bases between the two ends. This CDR3 has 14 residues. Germline V lookup: CDR1 MNHEY, CDR2 SVGAGI.

The rearrangement links TRBV11-2 to TRBJ1-1; 7 positions match TRBD1. The CDR3 is made up of 15 amino acids. Trimming cost V 1 base and J 4 bases; bases outside gene matches: 6. The V gene's germline CDR1 is SGHAT and CDR2 FQNNGV. CDR3 protein: CASSLAGAGGTEAFF. DNA of the CDR3: TGTGCCAGCAGCTTAGCAGGTGCAGGGGGCACTGAAGCTTTCTTT.

The chain couples TRBV6-6 to TRBJ2-5; no clear D. The V gene's germline CDR1 is MNHNY and CDR2 SVGAGI (reference sequence). Between the trimmed V and J ends, which lost 0 bases and 5 bases, there was a span of 7 bases. The CDR3 is made up of 13 amino acids. This chain's CDR3 is CASSYSSFETQYF. DNA for the CDR3: TGTGCCAGCAGTTACTCCAGCTTTGAGACCCAGTACTTC.

This chain uses TRBV19 with TRBJ1-5; D is possibly TRBD1 (5 bases). The CDR3 covers 15 residues. The germline V gene encodes CDR1 LNHDA and CDR2 SQIVND (reference sequence). The ends were cut back, 8 bases at V and 0 bases at J, with 14 bases in the middle. As DNA, the CDR3 is TGTGCCAGTGAGGGCAGGGCCTTTAGCAATCAGCCCCAGCATTTT. Translating it yields CASEGRAFSNQPQHF.

V is TRBV5-1 and J is TRBJ1-3; no reliable D call. This CDR3 region has 15 residues. Germline-derived CDR1 and CDR2 are SGHRS and YFSETQ. Trimming shortened V by 0 bases and J by 0 bases, and 7 bases separated the two germline ends. In nucleotides, the CDR3 is TGCGCCAGCAGCTTGGGGGTTGTCTCTGGAAACACCATATATTTT. Encoded protein: CASSLGVVSGNTIYF.

The chain combines TRBV19 with TRBJ2-1, with 7 bases fitting TRBD1. Per germline, CDR1 LNHDA and CDR2 SQIVND (reference sequence). The CDR3 extends over 15 amino acids. V lost 4 bases, J lost 2 bases, and 5 bases stayed unmatched. The CDR3 spells CASSRLGQPYNEQFF. CDR3 nucleotides: TGTGCCAGTAGTAGATTGGGACAGCCCTACAATGAGCAGTTCTTC.

This sequence joins TRBV19 and TRBJ1-2; D remains ambiguous. Trimming cost V 1 base and J 2 bases, with 17 bases left between them. This CDR3 has 17 amino acids. Germline lookup yields CDR1 LNHDA and CDR2 SQIVND (reference sequence). In DNA form, the CDR3 reads TGTGCCAGTAGTATAGGACGGGCACGGACTGTAAACTATGGCTACACCTTC. It specifies CASSIGRARTVNYGYTF.

This clone was counted only a few times. This rearrangement joins TRBV18 to TRBJ1-3; D may be TRBD1 (6 bases). This CDR3 comprises 16 residues. V lost 1 base to trimming and J lost 2 bases, with 12 bases between them. Germline V gene lookup returns CDR1 KGHSH and CDR2 LQKENI. The CDR3: CASSPRGGQAGNTIYF. The CDR3, as DNA: TGTGCCAGCTCACCACGTGGGGGGCAGGCTGGAAACACCATATATTTT.

The gene calls are TRBV6-1 and TRBJ1-1; D unclear. Germline values: CDR1 MNHNS, CDR2 SASEGT. The CDR3 is 14 residues long. V was trimmed by 4 bases and J by 1 base, leaving 10 bases between them. The CDR3 DNA is TGTGCCAGCAGTGTAAGGAGCTGGAACACTGAAGCTTTCTTT. This codes for CASSVRSWNTEAFF.

The chain combines TRBV7-2 with TRBJ2-7; TRBD1 aligns across 7 bases. There are 13 residues in the CDR3. Trimming took 5 bases from V and 7 from J; bases not matched to a gene: 8. CDR1 SGHTA and CDR2 FQGNSA come from the germline V gene. The CDR3 loop is CASSPLLQGEQYF. The CDR3 DNA sequence: TGTGCCAGCAGCCCTCTCCTACAGGGGGAGCAGTACTTC.

The chain uses TRBV19 and TRBJ2-5, with D possibly called TRBD1 or TRBD2 (7 bases each). Germline CDR1 and CDR2: LNHDA and SQIVND (reference sequence). The CDR3 length is 16 residues. Deletions cut 5 bases from V and 1 base from J, with 17 bases between. CDR3 DNA: TGTGCCAGTAGTCTCGGGGGGACAGATATCCAAGAGACCCAGTACTTC. Amino acid sequence: CASSLGGTDIQETQYF.

This chain uses TRBV5-1 with TRBJ1-4; TRBD1 aligns across 7 bases. CDR3 length: 14 residues. Germline CDR1 and CDR2: SGHRS and YFSETQ. After removal of 0 bases from V and 8 bases from J, the junction contained 4 bases not matched to a gene. The CDR3 sequence is CASSLEQGYEKLFF. The CDR3 nucleotides read TGCGCCAGCAGCTTGGAACAGGGGTACGAAAAACTGTTTTTT.